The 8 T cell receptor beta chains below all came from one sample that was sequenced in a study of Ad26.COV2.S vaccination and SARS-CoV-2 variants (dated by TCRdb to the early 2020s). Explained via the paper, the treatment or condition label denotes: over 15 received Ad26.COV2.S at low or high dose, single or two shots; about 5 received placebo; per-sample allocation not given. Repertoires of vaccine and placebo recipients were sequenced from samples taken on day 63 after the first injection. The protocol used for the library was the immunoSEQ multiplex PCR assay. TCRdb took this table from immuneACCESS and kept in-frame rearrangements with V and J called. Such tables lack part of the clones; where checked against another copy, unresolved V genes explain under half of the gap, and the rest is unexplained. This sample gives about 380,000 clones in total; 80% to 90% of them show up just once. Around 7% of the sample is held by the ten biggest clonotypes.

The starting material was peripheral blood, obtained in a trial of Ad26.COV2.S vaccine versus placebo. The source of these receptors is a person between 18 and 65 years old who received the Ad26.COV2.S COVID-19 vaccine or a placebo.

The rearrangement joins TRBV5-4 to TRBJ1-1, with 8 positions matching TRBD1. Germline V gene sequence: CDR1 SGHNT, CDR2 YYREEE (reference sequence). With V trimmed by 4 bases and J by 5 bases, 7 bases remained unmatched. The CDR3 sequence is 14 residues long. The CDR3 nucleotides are TGTGCCAGCAGCCGAACAGGGGGGGATACTGAAGCTTTCTTT. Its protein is CASSRTGGDTEAFF.

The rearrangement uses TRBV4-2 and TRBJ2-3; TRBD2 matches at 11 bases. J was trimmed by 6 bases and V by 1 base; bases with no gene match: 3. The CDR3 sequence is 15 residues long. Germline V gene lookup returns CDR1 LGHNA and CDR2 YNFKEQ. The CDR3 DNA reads TGTGCCAGCAGCCAAGTTAGCGGGGGGGAGGATACGCAGTATTTT. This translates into CASSQVSGGEDTQYF.

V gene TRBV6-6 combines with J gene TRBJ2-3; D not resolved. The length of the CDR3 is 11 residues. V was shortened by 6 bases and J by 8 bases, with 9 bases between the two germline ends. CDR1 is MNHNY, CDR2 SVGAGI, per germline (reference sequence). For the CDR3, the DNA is TGTGCCAGCAGCCCTTCACGTACGCAGTATTTT. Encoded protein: CASSPSRTQYF.

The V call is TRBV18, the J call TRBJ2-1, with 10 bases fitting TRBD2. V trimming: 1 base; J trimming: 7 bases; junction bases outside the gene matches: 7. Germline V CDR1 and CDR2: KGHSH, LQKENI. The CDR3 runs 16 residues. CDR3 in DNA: TGTGCCAGCTCACCACTCTTTCTAGCGGGAGTAAATGAGCAGTTCTTC. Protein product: CASSPLFLAGVNEQFF.

The CDR3 sequence: CASSYSRGGDTEAFF. CDR3 sequence (DNA): TGTGCCAGCAGTTACTCGAGGGGGGGCGACACTGAAGCTTTCTTT. The chain is built from TRBV6-5 and TRBJ1-1, with D perhaps TRBD1 (6 bases). The CDR3 totals 15 residues. V dropped 0 bases and J dropped 3 bases, with 11 bases sitting between them. CDR1 is MNHEY and CDR2 is SVGAGI in the germline V gene.

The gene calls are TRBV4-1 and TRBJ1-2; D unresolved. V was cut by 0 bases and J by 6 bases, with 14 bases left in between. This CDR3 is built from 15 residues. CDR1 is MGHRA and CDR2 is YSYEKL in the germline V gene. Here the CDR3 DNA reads TGCGCCAGCAGCCAAGATCTCGCACGCCCGGATGGCTACACCTTC. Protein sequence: CASSQDLARPDGYTF.

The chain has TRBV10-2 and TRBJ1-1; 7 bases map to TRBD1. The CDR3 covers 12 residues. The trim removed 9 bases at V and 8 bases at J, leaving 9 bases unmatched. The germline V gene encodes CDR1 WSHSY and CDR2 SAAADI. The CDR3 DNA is TGCGCCAGTAGGGTCGGGACAGCAGAAGCTTTCTTT. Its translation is CASRVGTAEAFF.

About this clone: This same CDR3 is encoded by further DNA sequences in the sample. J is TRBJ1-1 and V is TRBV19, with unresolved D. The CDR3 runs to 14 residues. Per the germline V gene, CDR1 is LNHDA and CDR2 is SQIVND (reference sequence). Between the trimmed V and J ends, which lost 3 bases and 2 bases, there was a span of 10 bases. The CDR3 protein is CASSIGGSNTEAFF. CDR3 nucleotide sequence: TGTGCCAGTAGTATTGGCGGCAGCAACACTGAAGCTTTCTTT. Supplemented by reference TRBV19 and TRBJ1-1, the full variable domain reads DGGITQSPKYLFRKEGQNVTLSCEQNLNHDAMYWYRQDPGQGLRLIYYSQIVNDFQKGDIAEGYSVSREKKESFPLTVTSAQKNPTAFYLCASSIGGSNTEAFFGQGTRLTVV.